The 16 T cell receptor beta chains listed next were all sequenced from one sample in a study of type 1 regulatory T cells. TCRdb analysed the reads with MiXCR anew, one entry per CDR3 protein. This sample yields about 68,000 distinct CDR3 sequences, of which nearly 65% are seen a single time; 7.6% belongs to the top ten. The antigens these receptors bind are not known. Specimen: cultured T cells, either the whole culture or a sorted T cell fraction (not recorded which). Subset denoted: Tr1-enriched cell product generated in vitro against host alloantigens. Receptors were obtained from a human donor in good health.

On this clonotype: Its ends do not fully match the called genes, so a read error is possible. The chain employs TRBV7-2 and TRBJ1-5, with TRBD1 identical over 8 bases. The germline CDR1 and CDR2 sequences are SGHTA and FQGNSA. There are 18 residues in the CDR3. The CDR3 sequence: CASSLGTGWADSNQPRHF. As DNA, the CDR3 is TGTGCCAGCAGCTTAGGGACAGGGTGGGCGGATAGCAATCAGCCCCGGCATTTT. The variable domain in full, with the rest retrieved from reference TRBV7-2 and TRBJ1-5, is GAGVSQSPSNKVTEKGKDVELRCDPISGHTALYWYRQSLGQGLEFLIYFQGNSAPDKSGLPSDRFSAERTGGSVSTLTIQRTQQEDSAVYLCASSLGTGWADSNQPRHFGDGTRLSIL.

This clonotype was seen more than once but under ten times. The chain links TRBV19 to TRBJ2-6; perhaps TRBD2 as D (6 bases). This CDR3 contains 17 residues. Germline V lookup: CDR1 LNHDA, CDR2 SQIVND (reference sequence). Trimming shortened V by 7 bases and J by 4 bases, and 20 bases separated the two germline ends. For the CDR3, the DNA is TGTGCCAGTATGTGGAAGGGAGGAACGGGAGGGGCCAACGTCCTGACTTTC. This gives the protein CASMWKGGTGGANVLTF. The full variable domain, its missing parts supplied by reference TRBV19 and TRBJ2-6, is DGGITQSPKYLFRKEGQNVTLSCEQNLNHDAMYWYRQDPGQGLRLIYYSQIVNDFQKGDIAEGYSVSREKKESFPLTVTSAQKNPTAFYLCASMWKGGTGGANVLTFGAGSRLTVL.

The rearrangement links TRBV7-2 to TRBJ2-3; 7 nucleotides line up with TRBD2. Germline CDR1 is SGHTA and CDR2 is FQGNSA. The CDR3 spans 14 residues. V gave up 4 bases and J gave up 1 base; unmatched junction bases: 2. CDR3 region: CASSSSGGTDTQYF. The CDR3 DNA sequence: TGTGCCAGCAGCTCGAGCGGGGGCACAGATACGCAGTATTTT.

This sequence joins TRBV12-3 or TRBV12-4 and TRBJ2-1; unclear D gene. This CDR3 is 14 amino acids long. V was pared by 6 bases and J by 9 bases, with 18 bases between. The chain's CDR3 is CASRRVLDSAEQFF. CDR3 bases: TGTGCCAGCAGGAGAGTGCTAGATTCGGCTGAGCAGTTCTTC.

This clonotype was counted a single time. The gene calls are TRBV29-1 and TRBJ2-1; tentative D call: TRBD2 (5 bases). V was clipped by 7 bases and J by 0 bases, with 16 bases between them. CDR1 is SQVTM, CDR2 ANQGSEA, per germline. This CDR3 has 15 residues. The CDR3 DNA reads TGCAGCGCCGTTGCGGCAACTAGCTCCTACAATGAGCAGTTCTTC. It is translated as CSAVAATSSYNEQFF.

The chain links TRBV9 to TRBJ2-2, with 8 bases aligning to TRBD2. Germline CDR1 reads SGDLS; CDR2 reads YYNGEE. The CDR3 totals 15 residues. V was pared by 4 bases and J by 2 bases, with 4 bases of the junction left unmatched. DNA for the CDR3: TGTGCCAGCAGCACCGGGACTAGTAACACCGGGGAGCTGTTTTTT. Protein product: CASSTGTSNTGELFF. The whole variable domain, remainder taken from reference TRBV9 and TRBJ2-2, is DSGVTQTPKHLITATGQRVTLRCSPRSGDLSVYWYQQSLDQGLQFLIQYYNGEERAKGNILERFSAQQFPDLHSELNLSSLELGDSALYFCASSTGTSNTGELFFGEGSRLTVL.

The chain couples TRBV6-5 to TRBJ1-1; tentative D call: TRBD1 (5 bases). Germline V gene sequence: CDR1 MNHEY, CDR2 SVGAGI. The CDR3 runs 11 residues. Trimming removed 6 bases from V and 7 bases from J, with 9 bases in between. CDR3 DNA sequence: TGTGCCAGCAGAAGGGGTGGTGAAGCTTTCTTT. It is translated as CASRRGGEAFF.

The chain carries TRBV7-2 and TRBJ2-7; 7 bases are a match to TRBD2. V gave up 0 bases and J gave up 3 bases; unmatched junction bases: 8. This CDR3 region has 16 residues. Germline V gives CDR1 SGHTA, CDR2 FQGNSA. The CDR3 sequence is CASSLASPSGNYEQYF. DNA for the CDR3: TGTGCCAGCAGCTTAGCGTCACCTAGCGGAAACTACGAGCAGTACTTC.

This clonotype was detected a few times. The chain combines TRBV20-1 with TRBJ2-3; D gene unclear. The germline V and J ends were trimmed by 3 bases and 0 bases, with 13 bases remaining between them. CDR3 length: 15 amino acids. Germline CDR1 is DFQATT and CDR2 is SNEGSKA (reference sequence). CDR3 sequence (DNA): TGCAGTGCTAGCGGCCCCCAGGTTAGCACAGATACGCAGTATTTT. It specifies CSASGPQVSTDTQYF.

CDR3 nucleotide sequence: TGTGCCACCAGTGATTGGACTAGTTATAATACGCAGTATTTT. Translated, it gives CATSDWTSYNTQYF. The V call is TRBV24-1, the J call TRBJ2-3; 7 bases match TRBD2. The CDR3 extends over 14 amino acids. Losses at the gene ends were 2 bases for V and 7 bases for J; bases not matched to a gene: 5. Germline values: CDR1 KGHDR, CDR2 SFDVKD.

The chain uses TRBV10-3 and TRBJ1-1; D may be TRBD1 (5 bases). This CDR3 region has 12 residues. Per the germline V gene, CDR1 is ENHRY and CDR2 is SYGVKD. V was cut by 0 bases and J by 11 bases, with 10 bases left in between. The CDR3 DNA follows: TGTGCCATCAGTGAGTCGGAGGGGAAGGCTTTCTTT. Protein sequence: CAISESEGKAFF.

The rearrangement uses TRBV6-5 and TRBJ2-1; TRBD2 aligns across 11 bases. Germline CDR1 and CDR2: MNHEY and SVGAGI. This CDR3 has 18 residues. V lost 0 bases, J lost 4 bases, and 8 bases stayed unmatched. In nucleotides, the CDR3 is TGTGCCAGCAGTTACTCTTTACTAGCGGGAGTTTCATACAATGAGCAGTTCTTC. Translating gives CASSYSLLAGVSYNEQFF.

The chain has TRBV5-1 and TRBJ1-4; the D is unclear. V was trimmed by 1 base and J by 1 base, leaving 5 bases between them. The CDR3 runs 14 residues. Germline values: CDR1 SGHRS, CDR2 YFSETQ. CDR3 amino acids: CASSLWGTNEKLFF. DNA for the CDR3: TGCGCCAGCAGCTTGTGGGGAACTAATGAAAAACTGTTTTTT.

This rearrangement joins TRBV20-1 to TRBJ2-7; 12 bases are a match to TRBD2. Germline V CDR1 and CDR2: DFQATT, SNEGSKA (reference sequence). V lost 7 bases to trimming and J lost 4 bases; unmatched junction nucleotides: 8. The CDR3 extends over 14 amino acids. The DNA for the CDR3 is TGCAGTGTTCCGACTAGCGGGAGTTCTTACGAGCAGTACTTC. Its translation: CSVPTSGSSYEQYF.

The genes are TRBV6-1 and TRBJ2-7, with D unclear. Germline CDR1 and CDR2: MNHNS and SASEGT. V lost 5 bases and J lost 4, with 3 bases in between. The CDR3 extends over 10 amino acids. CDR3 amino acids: CASSTYEQYF. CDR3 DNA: TGTGCCAGCAGTACATACGAGCAGTACTTC.

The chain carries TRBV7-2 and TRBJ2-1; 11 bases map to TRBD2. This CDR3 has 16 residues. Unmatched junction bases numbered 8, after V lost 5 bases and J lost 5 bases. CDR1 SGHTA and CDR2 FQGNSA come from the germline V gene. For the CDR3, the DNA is TGTGCCAGCAGCCGCGAAGGGACTAGCGGTAACAATGAGCAGTTCTTC. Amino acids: CASSREGTSGNNEQFF. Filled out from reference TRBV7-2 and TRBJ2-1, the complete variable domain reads GAGVSQSPSNKVTEKGKDVELRCDPISGHTALYWYRQSLGQGLEFLIYFQGNSAPDKSGLPSDRFSAERTGGSVSTLTIQRTQQEDSAVYLCASSREGTSGNNEQFFGPGTRLTVL.